These 22 T cell receptor beta chains share one sample of origin, sequenced in a study of shared clonotypes between healthy human individuals. The protocol was immunoSEQ multiplex PCR, while the TCRdb copy is restricted to in-frame clones and leaves out a portion. The data show 2,500,000 or so clones, approximately 90% seen once. Sequenced sample: naive CD4+ T cells from PBMCs. The subset here: CD45RA+ positively selected. These receptors all come from a man aged 18 to 29 in good health. Some clones in this sample may be carry-over from other donors' samples.

The V call is TRBV30, the J call TRBJ2-1; TRBD2 matches 10 bases. Germline CDR1 reads GTSNPN; CDR2 reads SVGIG (reference sequence). The CDR3 covers 14 residues. Trimming cost V 8 bases and J 5 bases; bases outside gene matches: 9. The CDR3 protein is CALRTSGGHNEQFF. DNA for the CDR3: TGTGCCCTTCGGACTAGCGGAGGACACAATGAGCAGTTCTTC.

A word on this clone: Other DNA sequences in the sample encode the same CDR3. The V and J genes are TRBV28 and TRBJ2-2; TRBD1 aligns across 7 bases. Germline assignment: CDR1 MDHEN and CDR2 SYDVKM. The CDR3 extends over 16 amino acids. The V and J ends lost 2 bases and 0 bases, in that order; junction bases with no gene match: 3. The DNA of the CDR3 is TGTGCCAGCAGTTTACCGGGACAGACGAACACCGGGGAGCTGTTTTTT. The encoded protein is CASSLPGQTNTGELFF. The full variable domain, its missing parts supplied by reference TRBV28 and TRBJ2-2, is DVKVTQSSRYLVKRTGEKVFLECVQDMDHENMFWYRQDPGLGLRLIYFSYDVKMKEKGDIPEGYSVSREKKERFSLILESASTNQTSMYLCASSLPGQTNTGELFFGEGSRLTVL.

The V call is TRBV15, the J call TRBJ1-5; D perhaps matches TRBD1 (5 bases). CDR3 length: 16 residues. V lost 8 bases and J 0 bases, leaving 17 bases between the germline ends. CDR1 LNHNV and CDR2 YYDKDF come from the germline V gene (reference sequence). The CDR3 here is CATSISTVNSNQPQHF. CDR3 DNA: TGTGCCACCTCGATTTCGACAGTAAATAGCAATCAGCCCCAGCATTTT. Complete variable domain (other parts from reference TRBV15 and TRBJ1-5): DAMVIQNPRYQVTQFGKPVTLSCSQTLNHNVMYWYQQKSSQAPKLLFHYYDKDFNNEADTPDNFQSRRPNTSFCFLDIRSPGLGDTAMYLCATSISTVNSNQPQHFGDGTRLSIL.

A single count supports this clone. Other DNA sequences in this specimen translate into the identical CDR3. The genes are TRBV20-1 and TRBJ2-7; D is unclear. The V and J ends lost 1 base and 5 bases respectively, with 6 bases between them. Looked up from germline, CDR1 is DFQATT and CDR2 is SNEGSKA (reference sequence). This CDR3 has 11 residues. The CDR3 DNA follows: TGCAGTGCTAGAGCCAGAGACGAGCAGTACTTC. It specifies CSARARDEQYF.

This clone appeared a single time. This CDR3 reads CASSPLDKFSPGANVLTF. In DNA form, the CDR3 reads TGTGCCAGCTCACCGCTTGACAAATTTTCCCCTGGGGCCAACGTCCTGACTTTC. The chain recombines TRBV18 with TRBJ2-6; D gene ambiguous. Looked up from germline, CDR1 is KGHSH and CDR2 is LQKENI. The CDR3 runs 18 residues. Trimming stripped 3 bases from V and 2 bases from J, with 17 bases between.

The J gene is TRBJ1-6, the V gene TRBV28, with a possible D match to TRBD1 (5 bases). CDR1 is MDHEN and CDR2 is SYDVKM in the germline V gene. This CDR3 contains 14 residues. Between the trimmed V and J ends, which lost 6 bases and 3 bases, there was a span of 9 bases. CDR3 in amino acids: CASSRGYYNSPLHF. As DNA, the CDR3 is TGTGCCAGCAGCCGGGGGTACTATAATTCACCCCTCCACTTT.

The rearrangement uses TRBV30 and TRBJ2-1; the match to TRBD1 covers 7 bases. V lost 1 base and J lost 2; bases outside the gene matches: 8. The CDR3 is 16 residues long. Germline V CDR1 and CDR2: GTSNPN, SVGIG (reference sequence). The CDR3 nucleotides read TGTGCCTGGAGTGGAAACAGGGGCCGGACCTACAATGAGCAGTTCTTC. As protein: CAWSGNRGRTYNEQFF.

The chain uses TRBV19 and TRBJ2-2; D is uncertain. Germline loops: CDR1 LNHDA, CDR2 SQIVND (reference sequence). The CDR3 sequence is 17 residues long. The V and J ends lost 5 bases and 1 base respectively, with 17 bases between them. The CDR3 here is CASSSARSPVNTGELFF. The CDR3 bases are TGTGCCAGTAGTTCGGCCCGGTCCCCGGTGAACACCGGGGAGCTGTTTTTT.

This clone appeared a single time. This chain links TRBV5-1 with TRBJ2-5; possibly TRBD2 for D (5 bases). This CDR3 is 14 amino acids long. Germline CDR1 is SGHRS and CDR2 is YFSETQ. V dropped 5 bases and J dropped 4 bases, with 15 bases sitting between them. The chain's CDR3 is CASSSGRAPETQYF. CDR3 bases: TGCGCCAGCAGTTCGGGGAGAGCCCCAGAGACCCAGTACTTC.

For this clone: The sample contains more than one DNA sequence encoding this CDR3. The V and J genes are TRBV5-1 and TRBJ1-1, with D perhaps matching TRBD1 (5 bases). This CDR3 comprises 13 residues. V was shortened by 4 bases and J by 1 base, with 8 bases between the two germline ends. CDR1 and CDR2 from the germline V gene are SGHRS and YFSETQ. Here the CDR3 DNA reads TGCGCCAGCAGCCCTAGGGGGAACACTGAAGCTTTCTTT. Encoded protein: CASSPRGNTEAFF.

The chain joins TRBV19 to TRBJ2-7, with D tentatively TRBD1 or TRBD2 (5 bases each). Per the germline V gene, CDR1 is LNHDA and CDR2 is SQIVND (reference sequence). V was clipped by 7 bases and J by 1 base, with 17 bases between them. The CDR3 is made up of 15 amino acids. CDR3 region: CASNYGTGESYEQYF. CDR3 DNA sequence: TGTGCCAGTAACTACGGGACCGGTGAGTCCTACGAGCAGTACTTC.

The V call is TRBV19, the J call TRBJ2-7; no definite D call. CDR1 is LNHDA, CDR2 SQIVND, per germline (reference sequence). This CDR3 has 15 amino acids. V was pared by 5 bases and J by 4 bases, with 18 bases between. CDR3 amino acids: CASSSGLVVRYEQYF. The CDR3 coding sequence is TGTGCCAGTAGTTCCGGTTTAGTAGTCCGGTACGAGCAGTACTTC. The complete variable domain, with remaining parts taken from reference TRBV19 and TRBJ2-7, reads DGGITQSPKYLFRKEGQNVTLSCEQNLNHDAMYWYRQDPGQGLRLIYYSQIVNDFQKGDIAEGYSVSREKKESFPLTVTSAQKNPTAFYLCASSSGLVVRYEQYFGPGTRLTVT.

This clone appeared a single time. V is TRBV29-1 and J is TRBJ2-1; D perhaps matches TRBD1 (5 bases). V lost 7 bases to trimming and J lost 9 bases, with 19 bases between them. This CDR3 has 13 amino acids. Germline CDR1 SQVTM, CDR2 ANQGSEA. The CDR3, as DNA: TGCAGCGCCCGGGTCGGTTCAGGGCTTGAGCAGTTCTTC. Protein: CSARVGSGLEQFF.

This chain links TRBV13 with TRBJ2-2, with TRBD2 matching 9 bases. Germline V CDR1 and CDR2: PRHDT, FYEKMQ (reference sequence). CDR3 length equals 17 residues. V shed 2 bases, J shed 4 bases, and the junction held 8 bases outside the gene matches. CDR3 sequence: CASSLRRLADLTGELFF. The CDR3 DNA is TGTGCCAGCAGCTTAAGAAGACTAGCGGACCTCACCGGGGAGCTGTTTTTT.

The V call is TRBV28, the J call TRBJ1-1; D call uncertain. The V end was cut by 6 bases, the J end by 6 bases, with 17 bases between. CDR1 is MDHEN and CDR2 is SYDVKM in the germline V gene. The CDR3 consists of 14 residues. CDR3 bases: TGTGCCAGCAGCCTGGGTGGGAGCCGGGCTGAAGCTTTCTTT. Residues: CASSLGGSRAEAFF.

The gene calls are TRBV10-1 and TRBJ2-5; D unclear. Germline V lookup: CDR1 WNHNN, CDR2 SYGVQD (reference sequence). CDR3 size: 15 residues. Trimming removed 0 bases at V and 5 bases at J, with 13 bases between. Written as DNA, the CDR3 is TGCGCCAGCAGTGAGTCGATCGATCTGCGGGAGACCCAGTACTTC. Protein: CASSESIDLRETQYF.

This chain connects TRBV27 to TRBJ2-1; 11 positions match TRBD2. The CDR3 runs 14 residues. CDR1 is MNHEY, CDR2 SMNVEV, per germline (reference sequence). V dropped 4 bases and J dropped 15; count of bases not matched to a gene: 11. Written as DNA, the CDR3 is TGTGCCAGCAGTTCCGGGACTAGCGGAGCCGTGGGGTTCTTC. Protein: CASSSGTSGAVGFF.

J is TRBJ2-5 and V is TRBV5-1, with D perhaps matching TRBD1 (6 bases). Trimming cost V 5 bases and J 4 bases, with 18 bases left between them. This CDR3 spans 15 amino acids. CDR1 SGHRS and CDR2 YFSETQ come from the germline V gene. CDR3 residues: CASRFGAGVVETQYF. DNA for the CDR3: TGCGCCAGCAGATTCGGGGCAGGGGTAGTAGAGACCCAGTACTTC.

This clone has only one observation. The V call is TRBV5-1, the J call TRBJ2-5; 12 bases are shared with TRBD1. CDR1 and CDR2 from the germline V gene are SGHRS and YFSETQ. With V trimmed by 4 bases and J by 1 base, 5 bases remained unmatched. The CDR3 covers 16 residues. DNA of the CDR3: TGCGCCAGCAGCCCTGGGACAGGGGGCCGCCAAGAGACCCAGTACTTC. This codes for CASSPGTGGRQETQYF.

This chain connects TRBV19 to TRBJ1-5, with D uncertain. The germline gives CDR1 LNHDA, CDR2 SQIVND (reference sequence). The V gene lost 6 bases and the J gene lost 2 bases, with 14 bases spanning the gap. The CDR3 contains 15 residues. CDR3 nucleotide sequence: TGTGCCAGTAGACCGGCCGGTGATCGCAATCAGCCCCAGCATTTT. This codes for CASRPAGDRNQPQHF.

V and J are TRBV30 and TRBJ2-7, with D unresolved. The V gene's germline CDR1 is GTSNPN and CDR2 SVGIG (reference sequence). V lost 7 bases to trimming and J lost 2 bases, with 9 bases between them. The CDR3 length is 11 residues. The CDR3 here is CALDDTYEQYF. CDR3 bases: TGTGCCTTGGACGATACCTACGAGCAGTACTTC.

V gene TRBV10-3 combines with J gene TRBJ1-1; the D is unclear. Germline V gene sequence: CDR1 ENHRY, CDR2 SYGVKD. The CDR3 consists of 13 residues. V lost 7 bases to trimming and J lost 9 bases, with 18 bases between them. CDR3: CAIKSGGREKAFF. The CDR3 region has the DNA TGTGCCATCAAGAGTGGAGGCAGAGAGAAAGCTTTCTTT.